This T cell receptor (beta chain) was observed in a study of blood T cell repertoires in COVID-19. Study at large: Donors in the United States, Italy and Spain gave samples during acute or convalescent COVID-19. T cells, B-cell-depleted T cells, or PBMCs provided the cDNA or gDNA that served as material.

The protocol was immunoSEQ multiplex PCR, while the TCRdb copy is restricted to in-frame clones and leaves out a portion. The sample lists approximately 25,000 clones, about 72% seen once, with about 40% in the top ten. This clone showed up many times. The source material was peripheral blood. This sequence was found in a woman aged 80 or over with acute or convalescent COVID-19.

The CDR3 region is CASSVEDSNNSPLHF. The CDR3, as DNA: TGTGCCAGCAGCGTAGAGGACAGCAATAATTCACCCCTCCACTTT. The chain links TRBV9 to TRBJ1-6; D possibly corresponds to TRBD1 (6 bases). From germline, CDR1 is SGDLS and CDR2 YYNGEE. This CDR3 is built from 15 residues. V was shortened by 0 bases and J by 5 bases, with 9 bases between the two germline ends. Full variable domain (remainder filled in from reference TRBV9 and TRBJ1-6): DSGVTQTPKHLITATGQRVTLRCSPRSGDLSVYWYQQSLDQGLQFLIQYYNGEERAKGNILERFSAQQFPDLHSELNLSSLELGDSALYFCASSVEDSNNSPLHFGNGTRLTVT.